The 12 T cell receptor beta chains presented below share a single source sample, sequenced in a study of blood T cell repertoires in COVID-19. TCRdb's copy holds only in-frame clones and misses some; the assay was immunoSEQ multiplex PCR. The profile shows roughly 280,000 clones, roughly nine tenths of them singletons. The sample taken for sequencing was peripheral blood. The receptors come from a woman aged 45 to 65 who had recovered from COVID-19.

The chain joins TRBV5-1 to TRBJ2-7; the D gene is possibly TRBD2 (5 bases). Looked up from germline, CDR1 is SGHRS and CDR2 is YFSETQ. CDR3 length equals 18 residues. Trimming took 1 base from V and 4 from J, leaving 24 bases between them. The CDR3 DNA follows: TGCGCCAGCAGCTTGCCCGGAGGTAAGGGAGCGGAGAAATACGAGCAGTACTTC. Translation gives CASSLPGGKGAEKYEQYF.

The V call is TRBV27, the J call TRBJ2-7, with D unresolved. CDR1 and CDR2 (germline): MNHEY, SMNVEV (reference sequence). Trimming shortened V by 4 bases and J by 5 bases, and 12 bases separated the two germline ends. The CDR3 spans 13 residues. CDR3 nucleotides: TGTGCCAGCAGTTCGGTAGACTCTGACGAGCAGTACTTC. Translated: CASSSVDSDEQYF.

This clone appeared once. V gene TRBV28 combines with J gene TRBJ2-7; 9 bases map to TRBD2. The CDR3 sequence is 15 residues long. V gave up 6 bases and J gave up 0 bases; unmatched junction bases: 6. Germline CDR1 reads MDHEN; CDR2 reads SYDVKM. CDR3 region: CASRASSGNSYEQYF. CDR3 DNA sequence: TGTGCCAGCAGGGCTTCTAGCGGGAACTCCTACGAGCAGTACTTC. Combining the CDR3 with reference TRBV28 and TRBJ2-7 gives the whole variable domain DVKVTQSSRYLVKRTGEKVFLECVQDMDHENMFWYRQDPGLGLRLIYFSYDVKMKEKGDIPEGYSVSREKKERFSLILESASTNQTSMYLCASRASSGNSYEQYFGPGTRLTVT.

V is TRBV7-2 and J is TRBJ2-3; no firm D call. The CDR3 contains 15 residues. Germline V gene sequence: CDR1 SGHTA, CDR2 FQGNSA. Trimming took 2 bases from V and 3 from J, leaving 12 bases between them. This CDR3 reads CASSLNPPRTDTQYF. CDR3 nucleotide sequence: TGTGCCAGCAGCTTAAACCCCCCGAGGACAGATACGCAGTATTTT.

This chain joins TRBV7-3 and TRBJ2-3, with 9 nucleotides matching TRBD2. CDR1 and CDR2 (germline): SGHTA, FQGTGA. This CDR3 has 14 amino acids. V lost 6 bases, J lost 8 bases, and 9 bases stayed unmatched. For the CDR3, the DNA is TGTGCCAGCAGGTCAAGCGGGGGGACCGTTACGCAGTATTTT. Translation gives CASRSSGGTVTQYF.

This clone was picked up one time. Written as DNA, the CDR3 is TGTGCCAGCAGCAGCGAGTCCTCCTACAATGAGCAGTTCTTC. This encodes CASSSESSYNEQFF. The chain links TRBV21-1 to TRBJ2-1; TRBD2 is the table's D call and was not checked against the DNA. TRBV21-1 is a listed pseudogene. The CDR3 consists of 14 residues.

The chain recombines TRBV7-8 with TRBJ2-1, with D possibly matching TRBD2 (6 bases). V lost 5 bases and J lost 9, with 20 bases in between. This CDR3 has 15 amino acids. Germline V gene sequence: CDR1 SGHVS, CDR2 FQNEAQ. The CDR3 DNA sequence: TGTGCCAGCAGCCCGGCGGGGAATTGGTTGGGTGAGCAGTTCTTC. Translation gives CASSPAGNWLGEQFF.

The rearrangement joins TRBV19 to TRBJ1-5; perhaps TRBD1 as D (5 bases). Trimming left V 4 bases short and J 7 bases short, with 14 bases between. Germline values: CDR1 LNHDA, CDR2 SQIVND (reference sequence). The CDR3 covers 14 residues. DNA for the CDR3: TGTGCCAGTAGTAAGACAGTTTACGGACAGCCCCAGCATTTT. Its protein product is CASSKTVYGQPQHF.

The chain carries TRBV6-2 or TRBV6-3 and TRBJ2-7, with TRBD1 matching 7 bases. V was clipped by 1 base and J by 5 bases; unmatched bases: 5. The CDR3 covers 14 residues. CDR1 is MNHEY and CDR2 is SVGEGT in the germline V gene. This CDR3 reads CASSYFQTGNEQYF. The CDR3 DNA reads TGTGCCAGCAGTTACTTTCAGACAGGGAACGAGCAGTACTTC.

V and J are TRBV9 and TRBJ1-2; possibly TRBD1 for D (6 bases). In germline, CDR1 is SGDLS, CDR2 YYNGEE. This CDR3 contains 14 residues. V was shortened by 4 bases and J by 6 bases, with 16 bases between the two germline ends. The CDR3 nucleotides are TGTGCCAGCAGCACAGGAGGAACAGGGAATGGCTACACCTTC. Translated, it gives CASSTGGTGNGYTF.

The genes are TRBV9 and TRBJ2-7, with a weak D call TRBD2 (5 bases). Germline CDR1 reads SGDLS; CDR2 reads YYNGEE. With 4 bases removed from V and 1 base from J, the gap between germline ends came to 18 bases. CDR3 size: 16 residues. The CDR3, as DNA: TGTGCCAGCAGCCCCCAGTCAGCGGAGTTTTCCTACGAGCAGTACTTC. Amino acid sequence: CASSPQSAEFSYEQYF.

This chain connects TRBV5-1 to TRBJ2-1; tentatively, D is TRBD1 (6 bases). Trimming removed 3 bases at V and 10 bases at J, with 11 bases between. The germline V gene has CDR1 SGHRS and CDR2 YFSETQ. The CDR3 spans 12 residues. The CDR3 protein is CASSSQGNEQFF. The CDR3 DNA reads TGCGCCAGCAGCTCCCAGGGGAACGAGCAGTTCTTC.